This TCR beta chain was recorded in a study of T-cell reconstitution after alpha-beta-depleted transplantation in children (dated by TCRdb to about 2016). About the investigation overall: The study quantitatively tracked T-cell immune reconstitution after TCRalphabeta/CD19-depleted allogeneic hematopoietic cell transplantation in children using TCR repertoire profiling.

This clonotype has ten or more counts. This receptor's antigen is unknown. The sample holds no much larger clone one base away, and base qualities are not on file. Paper-wide results and their limitations: In some patients, the high TCRbeta diversity seen at day 60 was put down to recipient T cells and intrathymic progenitors that had survived conditioning. Apparently early alphabetaT-cell count recovery about two months after transplant reportedly relied on only several hundred rapidly expanded clones derived from non-depleted graft cells. Hyperexpanded clone frequencies declined over subsequent months; after one year, T-cell counts and TCRbeta diversity were mostly attributed to newly produced T cells.

The receptor library was made with PCR. The sequencer listed for this sample is Illumina HiSeq 2500. Molecular barcoding was employed in the preparation of TCR libraries, with unique molecular identifiers being used to normalize TCRbeta repertoire quantification. Using fastp trimming at Q25 and MiXCR clonotype assembly, TCRdb reanalyzed the public sequencing data and kept in-frame beta chains. Each CDR3 protein appears once, grouped with its most common genes and DNA. For this sample there are around 580,000 distinct CDR3 sequences; roughly 30% appear just once. Together, the top ten hold under 45% of the sample. As encoded in the germline V gene (reference sequence), CDR1 is DFQATT while CDR2 is SNEGSKA. The junction carries 8 bases between V and J, which are trimmed by 0 bases and 2 bases respectively. Spanning cysteine to phenylalanine, the CDR3 consists of 14 amino acids. Only CDR3 DNA is held: 42 bases, read in frame from base 1.

This specimen's treatment or condition label, per the study, means: allogeneic hematopoietic cell transplantation with graft depleted of TCRalphabeta T cells and CD19 B cells. The children who served as transplant recipients had been given grafts of TCRalphabeta/CD19-depleted allogeneic hematopoietic cells. The chain couples TRBV20-1 to TRBJ1-5; a weak D assignment points to TRBD1 (5 bases agree). This clonotype originated in a boy in the first two years of life with Wiskott-Aldrich syndrome, due to receive a stem cell transplant. Source: PBMCs, taken before TCRalphabeta/CD19-depleted stem cell transplant. The CDR3 region reads CSARDAGRNQPQHF. The sequenced DNA is TGCAGTGCTAGAGATGCGGGGCGCAATCAGCCCCAGCATTTT.